The 6 T cell receptor beta chains in this list originate from one sample, sequenced in a study of shared clonotypes between healthy human individuals. This table comes from immunoSEQ multiplex PCR, and its TCRdb copy is limited to in-frame clones, with some not included. Of around 1.4 million clones in the sample, around 98.5% are singletons; the top ten hold 0.36%. The sequenced material came from naive CD4+ T cells sorted from blood. Regarding subset: CD45RA+ positively selected. The receptors originated from a man aged 30 to 45 in good health.

This clone was recorded only once. The rearrangement links TRBV9 to TRBJ2-7, with 7 positions matching TRBD1. J gave up 5 bases and V 4 bases, and 6 bases lay outside the gene matches. The CDR3 runs to 13 residues. Germline CDR1 and CDR2: SGDLS and YYNGEE. The CDR3 DNA follows: TGTGCCAGCAGCCTGGCCGACAGGGACGAGCAGTACTTC. As protein: CASSLADRDEQYF.

The genes are TRBV7-9 and TRBJ2-7; 14 positions agree with TRBD2. Per germline, CDR1 SEHNR and CDR2 FQNEAQ (reference sequence). The CDR3 totals 17 residues. Losses at the gene ends were 5 bases for V and 1 base for J; bases not matched to a gene: 7. The CDR3 region is CASSPTSGRERSYEQYF. The CDR3 DNA follows: TGTGCCAGCAGCCCGACTAGCGGGAGGGAACGATCCTACGAGCAGTACTTC.

The chain has TRBV7-2 and TRBJ2-7; TRBD2 agrees at 9 bases. This CDR3 is built from 15 residues. V shed 0 bases, J shed 2 bases, and the junction held 2 bases outside the gene matches. The V gene's germline CDR1 is SGHTA and CDR2 FQGNSA. CDR3 DNA sequence: TGTGCCAGCAGCTTAGCCCTAGCGGGAACCTACGAGCAGTACTTC. Residues: CASSLALAGTYEQYF.

The table lists this clone with a count of one. The chain recombines TRBV25-1 with TRBJ1-1, with D unclear. The CDR3 loop spans 13 amino acids. V dropped 2 bases and J dropped 8 bases, with 12 bases sitting between them. Germline CDR1 and CDR2: MGHDK and SYGVNS. DNA for the CDR3: TGTGCCAGCAGTGAAATCTCCGAAGGCGAAGCTTTCTTT. This encodes CASSEISEGEAFF.

The chain carries TRBV18 and TRBJ2-5; 9 bases map to TRBD1. The junction had 7 bases not matched to a gene; V was cut back by 3 bases and J by 5 bases. The germline gives CDR1 KGHSH, CDR2 LQKENI. This CDR3 contains 15 residues. CDR3 protein: CASSPIQGAYETQYF. In DNA form, the CDR3 reads TGTGCCAGCTCACCGATACAGGGGGCATATGAGACCCAGTACTTC.

The rearrangement uses TRBV18 and TRBJ2-3; maybe TRBD2 (6 bases). CDR3 length: 16 amino acids. Trimming took off 4 bases at V and 0 bases at J, with 14 bases between the two ends. The V gene's germline CDR1 is KGHSH and CDR2 LQKENI. CDR3 protein: CASSQLGGRSTDTQYF. CDR3 DNA: TGTGCCAGCTCACAACTCGGGGGACGGAGCACAGATACGCAGTATTTT.